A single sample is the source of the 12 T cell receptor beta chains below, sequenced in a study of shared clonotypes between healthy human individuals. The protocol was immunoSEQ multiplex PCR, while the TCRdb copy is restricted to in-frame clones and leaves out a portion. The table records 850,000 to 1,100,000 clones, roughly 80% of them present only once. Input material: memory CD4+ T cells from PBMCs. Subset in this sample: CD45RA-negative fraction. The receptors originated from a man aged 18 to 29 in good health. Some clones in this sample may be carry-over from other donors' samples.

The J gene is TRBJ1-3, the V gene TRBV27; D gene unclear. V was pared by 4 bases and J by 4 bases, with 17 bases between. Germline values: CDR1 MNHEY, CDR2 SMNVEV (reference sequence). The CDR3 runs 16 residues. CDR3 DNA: TGTGCCAGCAGTTCGGGCCAGTTGGTACGAGGAAACACCATATATTTT. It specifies CASSSGQLVRGNTIYF.

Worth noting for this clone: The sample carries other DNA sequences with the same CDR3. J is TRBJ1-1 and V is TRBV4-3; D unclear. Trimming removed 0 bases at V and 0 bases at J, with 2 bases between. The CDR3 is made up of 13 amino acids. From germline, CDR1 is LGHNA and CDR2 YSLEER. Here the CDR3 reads CASSQEMNTEAFF. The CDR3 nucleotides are TGCGCCAGCAGCCAAGAGATGAACACTGAAGCTTTCTTT.

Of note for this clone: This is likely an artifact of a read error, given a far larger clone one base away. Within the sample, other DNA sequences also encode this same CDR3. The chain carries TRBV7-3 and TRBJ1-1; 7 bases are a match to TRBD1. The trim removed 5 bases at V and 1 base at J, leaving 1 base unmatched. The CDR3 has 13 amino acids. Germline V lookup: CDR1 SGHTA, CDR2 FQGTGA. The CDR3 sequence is CASSRQGNTEAFF. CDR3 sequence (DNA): TGTGCCAGCAGCCGACAGGGGAACACTGAAGCTTTCTTT.

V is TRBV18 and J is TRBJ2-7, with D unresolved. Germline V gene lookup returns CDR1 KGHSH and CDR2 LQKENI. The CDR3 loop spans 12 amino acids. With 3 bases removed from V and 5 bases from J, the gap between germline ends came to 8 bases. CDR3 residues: CASSPSLNEQYF. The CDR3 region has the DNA TGTGCCAGCTCACCGTCCCTAAACGAGCAGTACTTC.

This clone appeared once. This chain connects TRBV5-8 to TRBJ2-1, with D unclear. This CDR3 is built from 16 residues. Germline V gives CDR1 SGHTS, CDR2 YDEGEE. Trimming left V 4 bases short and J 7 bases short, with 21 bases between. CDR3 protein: CASSRNALSTLNEQFF. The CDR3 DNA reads TGTGCCAGCAGCCGAAACGCGCTCTCGACTTTGAATGAGCAGTTCTTC. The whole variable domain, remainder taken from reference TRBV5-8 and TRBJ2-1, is EAGVTQSPTHLIKTRGQQATLRCSPISGHTSVYWYQQALGLGLQFLLWYDEGEERNRGNFPPRFSGRQFPNYSSELNVNALELEDSALYLCASSRNALSTLNEQFFGPGTRLTVL.

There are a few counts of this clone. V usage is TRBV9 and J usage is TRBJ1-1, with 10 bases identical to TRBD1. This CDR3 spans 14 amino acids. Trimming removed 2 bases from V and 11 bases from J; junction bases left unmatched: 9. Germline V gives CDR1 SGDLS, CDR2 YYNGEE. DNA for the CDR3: TGTGCCAGCAGCGTGGGTGGGACAGGGGAGTATGCTTTCTTT. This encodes CASSVGGTGEYAFF.

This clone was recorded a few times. The CDR3 nucleotides read TGCGCCAGCAGCCCCCCAACTAGGCCGGGCGACGAGCAGTACTTC. Its protein product is CASSPPTRPGDEQYF. The chain recombines TRBV5-1 with TRBJ2-7; D possibly corresponds to TRBD2 (5 bases). V lost 4 bases to trimming and J lost 5 bases, with 19 bases between them. Looked up from germline, CDR1 is SGHRS and CDR2 is YFSETQ. The CDR3 runs 15 residues.

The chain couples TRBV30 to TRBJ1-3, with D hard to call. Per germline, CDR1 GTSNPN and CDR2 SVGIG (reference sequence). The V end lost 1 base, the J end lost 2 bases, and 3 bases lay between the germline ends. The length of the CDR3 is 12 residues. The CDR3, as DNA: TGTGCCTGGAGTGAAGCTGGAAACACCATATATTTT. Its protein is CAWSEAGNTIYF. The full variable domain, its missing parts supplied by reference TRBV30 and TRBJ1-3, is SQTIHQWPATLVQPVGSPLSLECTVEGTSNPNLYWYRQAAGRGLQLLFYSVGIGQISSEVPQNLSASRPQDRQFILSSKKLLLSDSGFYLCAWSEAGNTIYFGEGSWLTVV.

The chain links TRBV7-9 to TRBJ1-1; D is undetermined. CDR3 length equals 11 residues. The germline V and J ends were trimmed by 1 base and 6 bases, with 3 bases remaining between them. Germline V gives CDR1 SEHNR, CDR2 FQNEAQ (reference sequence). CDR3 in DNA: TGTGCCAGCAGCTTAGATCCTGAAGCTTTCTTT. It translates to CASSLDPEAFF.

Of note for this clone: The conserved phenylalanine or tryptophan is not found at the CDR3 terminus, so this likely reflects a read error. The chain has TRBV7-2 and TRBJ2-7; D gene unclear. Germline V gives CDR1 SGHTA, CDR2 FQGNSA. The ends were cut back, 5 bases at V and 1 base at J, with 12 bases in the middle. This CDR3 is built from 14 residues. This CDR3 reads CASSQRGGSYEQYI. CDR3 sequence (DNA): TGTGCCAGCAGCCAACGTGGCGGATCCTACGAGCAGTACATC.

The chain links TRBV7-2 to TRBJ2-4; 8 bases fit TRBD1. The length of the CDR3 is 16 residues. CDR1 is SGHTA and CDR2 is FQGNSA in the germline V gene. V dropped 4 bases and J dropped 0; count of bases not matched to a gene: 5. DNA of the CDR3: TGTGCCAGCAGCTCAAGGACAGGGCTAGCCAAAAACATTCAGTACTTC. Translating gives CASSSRTGLAKNIQYF.

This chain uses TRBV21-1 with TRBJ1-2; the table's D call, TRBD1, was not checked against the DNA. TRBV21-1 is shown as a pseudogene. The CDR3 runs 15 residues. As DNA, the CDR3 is TGTGCCAGCAGCAATTATAGAGGGGGCGTTGGTGGCTACACCTTC. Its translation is CASSNYRGGVGGYTF.